The 9 T cell receptor beta chains below all came from one sample that was sequenced in a study of blood T cell repertoires in COVID-19. The table came from immunoSEQ multiplex PCR; TCRdb's copy has only in-frame clones and leaves some out. There are roughly 65,000 clones in the sample; roughly three quarters occur only once, and approximately 50% lies in the top ten. The source material was peripheral blood. These receptors came from a human donor in a cohort sampled during active COVID-19.

The chain combines TRBV7-2 with TRBJ1-6; TRBD1 matches at 11 bases. The CDR3 is 14 residues long. Germline CDR1 is SGHTA and CDR2 is FQGNSA. Trimming at V came to 5 bases and at J to 11 bases, leaving 5 bases not matched to a gene. CDR3 amino acids: CASSRDRGGAPLHF. CDR3 coding DNA: TGTGCCAGCAGCCGGGACAGGGGGGGAGCACCCCTCCACTTT.

The rearrangement uses TRBV29-1 and TRBJ2-3; D is undetermined. This CDR3 is built from 11 residues. The ends were cut back, 6 bases at V and 3 bases at J, with 7 bases in the middle. Per the germline V gene, CDR1 is SQVTM and CDR2 is ANQGSEA. The CDR3 DNA reads as TGCAGCGTGACAAAGACAGATACGCAGTATTTT. It encodes CSVTKTDTQYF.

The rearrangement uses TRBV4-1 and TRBJ2-7; TRBD2 matches at 12 bases. V lost 4 bases to trimming and J lost 7 bases; unmatched junction nucleotides: 8. Per germline, CDR1 MGHRA and CDR2 YSYEKL. There are 15 residues in the CDR3. In nucleotides, the CDR3 is TGCGCCAGCAGCCCCACGACTAGCGGGAGTTTTGAGCAGTACTTC. Translation: CASSPTTSGSFEQYF.

This chain links TRBV18 with TRBJ1-5; D gene uncertain. V was shortened by 2 bases and J by 5 bases, with 7 bases between the two germline ends. Germline CDR1 is KGHSH and CDR2 is LQKENI. The length of the CDR3 is 13 residues. The CDR3 DNA is TGTGCCAGCTCACCAGGGGAGGATCAGCCCCAGCATTTT. Translated, it gives CASSPGEDQPQHF.

The chain carries TRBV2 and TRBJ1-4, with 7 bases matching TRBD1. Germline assignment: CDR1 SNHLY and CDR2 FYNNEI. CDR3 size: 13 residues. V lost 7 bases to trimming and J lost 5 bases; unmatched junction nucleotides: 4. CDR3 protein: CASTYRGNEKLFF. DNA of the CDR3: TGTGCCAGCACGTACAGGGGAAATGAAAAACTGTTTTTT.

The chain combines TRBV25-1 with TRBJ2-1; 12 bases map to TRBD2. Germline lookup yields CDR1 MGHDK and CDR2 SYGVNS. V gave up 4 bases and J gave up 9 bases; unmatched junction bases: 10. The CDR3 has 16 residues. The chain's CDR3 is CASSVASGRARGEQFF. The CDR3, as DNA: TGTGCCAGCAGTGTAGCTAGCGGGAGGGCCCGGGGTGAGCAGTTCTTC. Using reference TRBV25-1 and TRBJ2-1 for the parts outside the CDR3, the full variable domain is EADIYQTPRYLVIGTGKKITLECSQTMGHDKMYWYQQDPGMELHLIHYSYGVNSTEKGDLSSESTVSRIRTEHFPLTLESARPSHTSQYLCASSVASGRARGEQFFGPGTRLTVL.

This chain joins TRBV6-6 and TRBJ2-7; possible D gene TRBD2, 6 bases. V was trimmed by 5 bases and J by 6 bases, leaving 11 bases between them. The germline gives CDR1 MNHNY, CDR2 SVGAGI (reference sequence). This CDR3 region has 12 residues. The CDR3 DNA follows: TGTGCCAGCAGTCCGGGACTGGCCGAGCAGTACTTC. Its translation: CASSPGLAEQYF.

This clone has just one count. J is TRBJ2-7 and V is TRBV28; TRBD2 matches 7 bases. Germline V gives CDR1 MDHEN, CDR2 SYDVKM. This CDR3 region has 16 residues. V was pared by 4 bases and J by 1 base, with 10 bases of the junction left unmatched. The chain's CDR3 is CASSSPTSVISYEQYF. For the CDR3, the DNA is TGTGCCAGCAGTTCTCCTACTAGCGTAATTTCCTACGAGCAGTACTTC.

J is TRBJ1-2 and V is TRBV5-1; unclear D gene. V was shortened by 0 bases and J by 4 bases, with 10 bases between the two germline ends. From germline, CDR1 is SGHRS and CDR2 YFSETQ. This CDR3 spans 14 amino acids. CDR3 protein: CASSLEKQVYGYTF. CDR3 nucleotides: TGCGCCAGCAGCTTGGAGAAGCAGGTCTATGGCTACACCTTC.